This T cell receptor beta chain was observed in a study of shared clonotypes between healthy human individuals. Turning to the study itself: Each donor's CD4 naive and CD4 memory cells filled three plates apiece, CD8 naive two, and CD8 memory one. General observations from the study: Memory subsets had estimated richness that was generally smaller than that of naive subsets. About 5% of naive CD4 clonotypes were shared across four donors.

The CDR3 contains 13 residues. The ends were cut back, 3 bases at V and 11 bases at J, with 17 bases in the middle. The germline CDR1 and CDR2 sequences are SGHNT and YYREEE (reference sequence). The authors distributed each subset's genomic DNA evenly over several immunoSEQ plates. Profiled with immunoSEQ multiplex PCR; TCRdb holds only in-frame clones, not every one. The data hold under 600,000 clones, with about 96% observed a single time. Regarding this clone: Its antigen is still unknown.

The receptor comes from a woman in her thirties in good health. The chain is built from TRBV5-4 and TRBJ1-1, with D perhaps TRBD1 (5 bases). The sequencing input was naive CD4+ T cells sorted from blood. Stated subset: CD45RA+ positively selected. CDR3 bases: TGTGCCAGCAGCTATGCCAGGGCAGAGGAGGCTTTCTTT. Its protein product is CASSYARAEEAFF.